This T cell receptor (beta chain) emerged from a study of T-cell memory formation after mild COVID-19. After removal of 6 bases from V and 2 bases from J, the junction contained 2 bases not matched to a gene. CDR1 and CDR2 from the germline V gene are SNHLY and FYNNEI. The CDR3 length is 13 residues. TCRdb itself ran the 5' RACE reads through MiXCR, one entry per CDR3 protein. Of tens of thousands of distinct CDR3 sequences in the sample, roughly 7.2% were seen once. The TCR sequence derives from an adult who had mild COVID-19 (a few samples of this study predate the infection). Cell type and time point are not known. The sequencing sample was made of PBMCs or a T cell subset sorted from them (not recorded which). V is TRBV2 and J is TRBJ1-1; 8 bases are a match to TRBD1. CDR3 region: CASRGQGNTEAFF. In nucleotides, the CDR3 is TGTGCCAGCAGAGGACAGGGAAACACTGAAGCTTTCTTT.